This T cell receptor beta chain was recovered during a study of cytomegalovirus exposure and HLA in healthy donors. Study-wide points: Based on reports, TCR beta sequences accurately predicted HLA-A and HLA-B alleles for most subjects. Previous analysis showed most TCR beta V segments were productive about 90% or about 30% of the time.

Remarks on this clone: What it binds is unknown.

Healthy bone marrow donors formed the donor group. CDR1 is SQVTM, CDR2 ANQGSEA, per germline. The CDR3 sequence is 12 residues long. The PCR ran on 60 Vbeta and 13 Jbeta primers. Generated by immunoSEQ multiplex PCR, the TCRdb table keeps only in-frame clones and is missing some. Of approximately 150,000 clones in the sample, about 83% were seen once. The sequencing sample was made of PBMCs. The sequence was collected from a woman in her twenties or thirties in good health and CMV-seronegative. This chain joins TRBV29-1 and TRBJ2-5; a possible D gene is TRBD2 (6 bases). The J call is in doubt because the DNA end fits TRBJ2-7 better. Here the CDR3 reads CSVVGGAYEQYF. The DNA of the CDR3 is TGCAGCGTTGTAGGAGGGGCCTACGAGCAGTACTTC.